The 31 T cell receptor beta chains below come from one sample, sequenced in a study of blood T cell repertoires in COVID-19. Sequenced by immunoSEQ multiplex PCR; TCRdb stores in-frame clones only, minus some. Among approximately 210,000 clones listed, approximately 81% were seen once. The sequenced sample was peripheral blood. The receptors originated from a woman of 80 years or more with COVID-19, enrolled during active disease.

The chain uses TRBV5-6 and TRBJ1-1; 10 nucleotides align to TRBD1. The CDR3 sequence is 18 residues long. With 7 bases clipped from V and 1 base from J, the junction kept 16 bases outside the gene matches. Germline lookup yields CDR1 SGHDT and CDR2 YYEEEE. The CDR3 nucleotides read TGTGCCAGCGTACCGGGACAGGGGAAGTGGTCGGGGAACACTGAAGCTTTCTTT. Its translation: CASVPGQGKWSGNTEAFF.

V gene TRBV7-2 combines with J gene TRBJ2-1; 13 bases line up with TRBD2. The germline V gene encodes CDR1 SGHTA and CDR2 FQGNSA. With V trimmed by 6 bases and J by 6 bases, 5 bases remained unmatched. The CDR3 sequence is 15 residues long. The CDR3 here is CASRPGLAGPNEQFF. CDR3 nucleotides: TGTGCCAGCAGACCGGGACTAGCGGGGCCCAATGAGCAGTTCTTC.

This chain links TRBV6-2 or TRBV6-3 with TRBJ2-7, with 9 bases matching TRBD2. Trimming cost V 5 bases and J 5 bases; bases outside gene matches: 10. The CDR3 is made up of 15 amino acids. CDR1 MNHEY and CDR2 SVGEGT come from the germline V gene. The CDR3 DNA follows: TGTGCCAGCAGTAGACCCGGGACTAGCCTCCACGAGCAGTACTTC. This gives the protein CASSRPGTSLHEQYF.

This chain links TRBV19 with TRBJ2-2; 8 bases match TRBD1. Trimming removed 7 bases from V and 5 bases from J; junction bases left unmatched: 6. From germline, CDR1 is LNHDA and CDR2 SQIVND (reference sequence). CDR3 length: 14 residues. The CDR3 is CASTPGQGTGELFF. The CDR3 DNA reads TGTGCCAGTACCCCCGGACAGGGTACCGGGGAGCTGTTTTTT.

This clone was recorded only once. In nucleotides, the CDR3 is TGTGCCAGCAGCTTCCCAAAGCGGGGGGATTACAATGAGCAGTTCTTC. Amino acids: CASSFPKRGDYNEQFF. The V gene is TRBV7-3, the J gene TRBJ2-1; 9 bases are a match to TRBD2. Germline loops: CDR1 SGHTA, CDR2 FQGTGA. The CDR3 covers 16 residues. The trim removed 3 bases at V and 4 bases at J, leaving 7 bases unmatched.

This clone has more than one count but fewer than ten. V usage is TRBV28 and J usage is TRBJ1-1; tentative D call: TRBD1 (5 bases). The CDR3 is 19 amino acids. The ends were cut back, 4 bases at V and 1 base at J, with 25 bases in the middle. CDR1 is MDHEN and CDR2 is SYDVKM in the germline V gene. Here the CDR3 DNA reads TGTGCCAGCAGTTCCTTTGGCCCCGCCCAGGGCGAGTGGAACACTGAAGCTTTCTTT. Translated, it gives CASSSFGPAQGEWNTEAFF. Full variable domain (outside the CDR3, taken from reference TRBV28 and TRBJ1-1): DVKVTQSSRYLVKRTGEKVFLECVQDMDHENMFWYRQDPGLGLRLIYFSYDVKMKEKGDIPEGYSVSREKKERFSLILESASTNQTSMYLCASSSFGPAQGEWNTEAFFGQGTRLTVV.

V gene TRBV30 combines with J gene TRBJ1-4; 9 nucleotides line up with TRBD1. CDR1 and CDR2 (germline): GTSNPN, SVGIG (reference sequence). This CDR3 has 15 residues. J was trimmed by 8 bases and V by 1 base; bases with no gene match: 8. The CDR3 DNA reads TGTGCCTGGAGTGCCCTGGGACAGGGCCAGGAAAAACTGTTTTTT. It is translated as CAWSALGQGQEKLFF.

The V and J genes are TRBV25-1 and TRBJ1-2, with D uncertain. Trimming shortened V by 2 bases and J by 8 bases, and 15 bases separated the two germline ends. Per germline, CDR1 MGHDK and CDR2 SYGVNS. The CDR3 totals 14 residues. The CDR3 is CASSEVARTGGYTF. The CDR3 region has the DNA TGTGCCAGCAGTGAAGTAGCCAGGACGGGGGGCTACACCTTC.

A few counts support this clone. The chain recombines TRBV7-2 with TRBJ2-7, with D possibly being TRBD2 (5 bases). The CDR3 loop spans 14 amino acids. Trimming took off 4 bases at V and 0 bases at J, with 10 bases between the two ends. The germline CDR1 and CDR2 sequences are SGHTA and FQGNSA. CDR3 DNA: TGTGCCAGCAGCTACCTAGGGAGCTCCTACGAGCAGTACTTC. Translated, it gives CASSYLGSSYEQYF.

The V and J genes are TRBV5-1 and TRBJ1-2; 8 nucleotides line up with TRBD1. Germline V gene data show CDR1 as SGHRS and CDR2 as YFSETQ. CDR3 length: 15 residues. The J segment lost 5 bases and the V segment lost 4 bases, leaving 10 bases of the junction unmatched. As DNA, the CDR3 is TGCGCCAGCAGCCCTCACGGACAGGGTGGTTATGGCTACACCTTC. Amino acids: CASSPHGQGGYGYTF.

This rearrangement joins TRBV5-4 to TRBJ1-3, with D perhaps TRBD1 (5 bases). Trimming cost V 2 bases and J 4 bases, with 13 bases left between them. CDR3 length: 15 residues. Per the germline V gene, CDR1 is SGHNT and CDR2 is YYREEE (reference sequence). The CDR3 coding sequence is TGTGCCAGCAGCTTTAAAGGGGCGGAAGGAAACACCATATATTTT. This gives the protein CASSFKGAEGNTIYF.

The J gene is TRBJ2-7, the V gene TRBV7-8; D remains unclear. Germline CDR1 reads SGHVS; CDR2 reads FQNEAQ. CDR3 size: 13 residues. V lost 1 base to trimming and J lost 2 bases, with 6 bases between them. In DNA, the CDR3 is TGTGCCAGCAGCTTAGGCCGAGCCTACGAGCAGTACGTC. As protein: CASSLGRAYEQYV.

This clone came up once. The chain combines TRBV4-1 with TRBJ2-4, with D hard to call. V shed 1 base and J shed 0 bases, with 19 bases lying between them. Germline V CDR1 and CDR2: MGHRA, YSYEKL. The CDR3 is made up of 19 amino acids. The CDR3 region is CASSQGASTERIAKNIQYF. In nucleotides, the CDR3 is TGCGCCAGCAGCCAAGGGGCGAGCACAGAAAGAATAGCCAAAAACATTCAGTACTTC.

This sequence joins TRBV9 and TRBJ1-6; 7 bases are a match to TRBD1. The germline CDR1 and CDR2 sequences are SGDLS and YYNGEE. The CDR3 loop spans 16 amino acids. Losses at the gene ends were 0 bases for V and 9 bases for J; bases not matched to a gene: 9. The CDR3 sequence: CASSVGWDSRVSPLHF. DNA of the CDR3: TGTGCCAGCAGCGTAGGATGGGACAGTCGAGTTTCACCCCTCCACTTT.

The chain uses TRBV28 and TRBJ2-3, with D maybe TRBD2 (5 bases). Germline values: CDR1 MDHEN, CDR2 SYDVKM. Trimming removed 6 bases from V and 2 bases from J, with 12 bases in between. The CDR3 extends over 14 amino acids. CDR3 protein: CASRKGEVTDTQYF. In DNA, the CDR3 is TGTGCCAGCAGGAAGGGAGAGGTCACAGATACGCAGTATTTT.

In this sample, this clone turned up once. The V gene is TRBV10-3, the J gene TRBJ1-4; TRBD1 might be the D (6 bases). The CDR3 is 13 residues long. Germline loops: CDR1 ENHRY, CDR2 SYGVKD. V gave up 3 bases and J gave up 7 bases, with 9 bases separating them. The CDR3 here is CAISEYRVEKLFF. In nucleotides, the CDR3 is TGTGCCATCAGTGAATACAGGGTTGAAAAACTGTTTTTT.

The genes are TRBV4-3 and TRBJ2-7; 10 bases agree with TRBD2. The germline CDR1 and CDR2 sequences are LGHNA and YSLEER. Trimming cost V 2 bases and J 4 bases; bases outside gene matches: 5. This CDR3 region has 15 residues. The CDR3 sequence is CASSQSGGAQYEQYF. CDR3 sequence (DNA): TGCGCCAGCAGCCAAAGCGGGGGGGCCCAGTACGAGCAGTACTTC.

In DNA form, the CDR3 reads TGCGCCAGCAGCCAAGGGGACAGGGCTGAAAAACTGTTTTTT. It encodes CASSQGDRAEKLFF. The chain links TRBV4-1 to TRBJ1-4; 9 bases map to TRBD1. This CDR3 contains 14 residues. The germline V gene has CDR1 MGHRA and CDR2 YSYEKL. J was trimmed by 7 bases and V by 1 base; bases with no gene match: 1.

This chain uses TRBV30 with TRBJ2-7; 7 positions agree with TRBD2. The CDR3 runs 13 residues. V was clipped by 7 bases and J by 0 bases; unmatched bases: 6. In germline, CDR1 is GTSNPN, CDR2 SVGIG (reference sequence). CDR3 region: CASTSGGSYEQYF. The CDR3 DNA is TGTGCCTCCACCTCGGGGGGCTCCTACGAGCAGTACTTC.

The chain is built from TRBV7-9 and TRBJ2-1, with D hard to call. V lost 2 bases to trimming and J lost 1 base, with 9 bases between them. The CDR3 has 15 residues. The germline CDR1 and CDR2 sequences are SEHNR and FQNEAQ (reference sequence). The DNA of the CDR3 is TGTGCCAGCAGCTTAAATCCTCCGTCCTACAATGAGCAGTTCTTC. This encodes CASSLNPPSYNEQFF.

CDR3 sequence: CATSDGTGGRIANYGYTF. For the CDR3, the DNA is TGTGCCACCAGTGATGGGACAGGGGGAAGAATAGCTAACTATGGCTACACCTTC. V gene TRBV24-1 combines with J gene TRBJ1-2, with 11 bases that match TRBD1. The germline V gene has CDR1 KGHDR and CDR2 SFDVKD. The CDR3 has 18 residues. With 3 bases clipped from V and 0 bases from J, the junction kept 8 bases outside the gene matches.

The V call is TRBV5-1, the J call TRBJ1-4, with D possibly TRBD1 on 5 matching bases. The CDR3 is 14 amino acids. Deletions cut 2 bases from V and 4 bases from J, with 9 bases between. The V gene's germline CDR1 is SGHRS and CDR2 YFSETQ. CDR3 protein: CASSLRDYNEKLFF. In DNA, the CDR3 is TGCGCCAGCAGCTTACGGGACTATAATGAAAAACTGTTTTTT.

V usage is TRBV4-3 and J usage is TRBJ1-3; 8 nucleotides align to TRBD1. The CDR3 has 15 amino acids. V was clipped by 3 bases and J by 5 bases; unmatched bases: 6. CDR1 and CDR2 (germline): LGHNA, YSLEER. The CDR3 sequence is CASSQADRERNTIYF. CDR3 DNA: TGCGCCAGCAGCCAGGCGGACAGGGAGAGAAACACCATATATTTT.

This chain uses TRBV5-1 with TRBJ2-3, with 7 bases aligning to TRBD1. Trimming at V came to 4 bases and at J to 2 bases, leaving 7 bases not matched to a gene. The CDR3 contains 15 residues. CDR1 is SGHRS and CDR2 is YFSETQ in the germline V gene. This CDR3 reads CASSPGQKNTDTQYF. Here the CDR3 DNA reads TGCGCCAGCAGCCCGGGACAGAAAAACACAGATACGCAGTATTTT. Filled out from reference TRBV5-1 and TRBJ2-3, the complete variable domain reads KAGVTQTPRYLIKTRGQQVTLSCSPISGHRSVSWYQQTPGQGLQFLFEYFSETQRNKGNFPGRFSGRQFSNSRSEMNVSTLELGDSALYLCASSPGQKNTDTQYFGPGTRLTVL.

The CDR3 DNA sequence: TGCGCCACCCCCCGGGACAGGGGAACGAACACTGAAGCTTTCTTT. Translation: CATPRDRGTNTEAFF. This chain joins TRBV4-3 and TRBJ1-1, with 10 bases lining up with TRBD1. The ends lost 10 bases at V and 1 base at J; junction bases unmatched: 9. CDR1 and CDR2 from the germline V gene are LGHNA and YSLEER. The CDR3 sequence is 15 residues long.

The genes are TRBV28 and TRBJ1-5; no firm D call. In germline, CDR1 is MDHEN, CDR2 SYDVKM. The CDR3 spans 13 residues. V lost 6 bases and J lost 4, with 10 bases in between. The CDR3 reads CASRRVKNQPQHF. DNA for the CDR3: TGTGCCAGCAGGAGGGTGAAAAATCAGCCCCAGCATTTT.

The V gene is TRBV4-3, the J gene TRBJ2-7; tentative D call: TRBD2 (7 bases). This CDR3 has 20 amino acids. With 1 base removed from V and 0 bases from J, the gap between germline ends came to 25 bases. Germline V gene lookup returns CDR1 LGHNA and CDR2 YSLEER. The CDR3 is CASSQGSGSKRGGGSYEQYF. The CDR3 nucleotides are TGCGCCAGCAGCCAAGGATCGGGTTCAAAGCGGGGAGGGGGCTCCTACGAGCAGTACTTC.

This sequence joins TRBV7-9 and TRBJ2-3; 8 nucleotides agree with TRBD1. The CDR3 contains 16 residues. Germline V gives CDR1 SEHNR, CDR2 FQNEAQ (reference sequence). J lost 4 bases, V lost 5 bases, and 11 bases had no gene match. The CDR3: CASSQPTGDGADTQYF. CDR3 nucleotide sequence: TGTGCCAGCAGCCAACCGACAGGGGATGGGGCAGATACGCAGTATTTT.

The chain has TRBV28 and TRBJ1-1; D remains unclear. The CDR3 has 16 residues. CDR1 is MDHEN, CDR2 SYDVKM, per germline. With 7 bases removed from V and 7 bases from J, the gap between germline ends came to 25 bases. The CDR3 protein is CASNGRNELGTYEAFF. In nucleotides, the CDR3 is TGTGCCAGCAACGGCAGGAACGAACTTGGAACTTATGAAGCTTTCTTT.

The chain employs TRBV18 and TRBJ2-3; D call uncertain. Trimming removed 6 bases at V and 0 bases at J, with 16 bases between. The CDR3 extends over 16 amino acids. From germline, CDR1 is KGHSH and CDR2 LQKENI. The CDR3 loop is CASSSSLSQSTDTQYF. The CDR3 bases are TGTGCCAGCTCTTCTAGTTTGTCCCAGAGCACAGATACGCAGTATTTT. Variable domain in full (rest from reference TRBV18 and TRBJ2-3): NAGVMQNPRHLVRRRGQEARLRCSPMKGHSHVYWYRQLPEEGLKFMVYLQKENIIDESGMPKERFSAEFPKEGPSILRIQQVVRGDSAAYFCASSSSLSQSTDTQYFGPGTRLTVL.

V usage is TRBV10-3 and J usage is TRBJ1-2; no firm D call. Trimming removed 2 bases at V and 0 bases at J, with 7 bases between. Germline CDR1 ENHRY, CDR2 SYGVKD. This CDR3 comprises 14 residues. DNA for the CDR3: TGTGCCATCAGTGAGGGCCCAGCTAACTATGGCTACACCTTC. Protein: CAISEGPANYGYTF.